This T cell receptor beta chain came from a study of early T cells in non-severe SARS-CoV-2 infection. Overall study context: Chains stayed unpaired after sequencing of bulk RNA from unsorted whole blood. Study conclusions and caveats: The matching step, a VDJdb search, favored anti-spike CD8 responses and missed private and CD4 specificities.

The TCR library protocol attached unique molecular identifiers to the individual cDNA molecules. TCRdb independently ran MiXCR on the 5' RACE reads; one entry per CDR3 protein. The sample records tens of thousands of distinct CDR3 sequences, around 6% being singletons. The CDR3 runs 14 residues. CDR1 and CDR2 (germline): SNHLY, FYNNEI. Deletions cut 8 bases from V and 7 bases from J, with 20 bases between. On this clonotype itself: No antigen is known for it.

This receptor was obtained from an adult who was a healthcare worker with PCR-confirmed SARS-CoV-2 infection or an uninfected control (not recorded which). The sample comprised whole blood. The chain couples TRBV2 to TRBJ1-1; D is unclear. CDR3 sequence (DNA): TGTGCCAGCCCCATGTCGGGTTACGGTAGTGAAGCTTTCTTT. It encodes CASPMSGYGSEAFF.